This passage covers 28 T cell receptor beta chains from one sample sequenced in a study of monozygotic twins with inflammatory bowel disease. From the 5' RACE reads, TCRdb lists one entry per CDR3 protein and no DNA. The ten top clones account for 6.5% to 9%, within a sample of approximately 160,000 distinct CDR3 sequences. The material sequenced was blood. All receptors derive from a human donor with ulcerative colitis or Crohn's disease, or a healthy co-twin of an affected twin (not recorded which).

The chain recombines TRBV6-1 with TRBJ2-1; the D call from TCRdb, TRBD1, cannot be confirmed without DNA. The CDR3 runs to 14 residues. Germline lookup yields CDR1 MNHNS and CDR2 SASEGT. CDR3 protein: CASRRGLHYNEQFF.

The V and J genes are TRBV10-2 and TRBJ2-1; checking the TCRdb D call of TRBD2 is not possible without DNA. The germline CDR1 and CDR2 sequences are WSHSY and SAAADI. The CDR3 is 13 amino acids. This CDR3 reads CASGAGGYNEQFF.

J is TRBJ1-5 and V is TRBV12-3 or TRBV12-4; TCRdb outputs TRBD1, but without DNA this stays unchecked. The CDR3 contains 15 residues. CDR3 loop: CASSVQGAGNQPQHF.

The chain links TRBV24-1 to TRBJ1-5; TCRdb's D gene call, TRBD1, goes unchecked for lack of DNA. The germline V gene encodes CDR1 KGHDR and CDR2 SFDVKD. The length of the CDR3 is 16 residues. The CDR3 is CATSDQGPGINQPQHF.

The chain carries TRBV20-1 and TRBJ1-1; TCRdb's D call of TRBD1 is untestable without DNA. This CDR3 has 14 residues. CDR1 and CDR2 (germline): DFQATT, SNEGSKA (reference sequence). The CDR3 sequence is CSAGGTVWGTEAFF.

V usage is TRBV7-2 and J usage is TRBJ2-5; TCRdb proposes TRBD2, but this gene call is untestable without DNA. CDR3 length: 17 residues. From germline, CDR1 is SGHTA and CDR2 FQGNSA. The CDR3 sequence: CASSLGRLAGIQETQYF.

V usage is TRBV2 and J usage is TRBJ2-5; TCRdb picks TRBD2, but there is no DNA to check that call. The germline gives CDR1 SNHLY, CDR2 FYNNEI. This CDR3 region has 13 residues. The CDR3 region is CASSVRVSETQYF.

The chain uses TRBV5-1 and TRBJ2-5; TCRdb picks TRBD2, but there is no DNA to check that call. This CDR3 is 13 amino acids long. Germline V lookup: CDR1 SGHRS, CDR2 YFSETQ. CDR3 sequence reads: CASSRWSGETQYF.

The chain combines TRBV10-3 with TRBJ2-2; absent DNA, TCRdb's TRBD1 call cannot be checked. Germline CDR1 ENHRY, CDR2 SYGVKD. CDR3 length: 15 amino acids. CDR3 amino acids: CAISDREANTGELFF.

The chain carries TRBV5-1 and TRBJ1-2; no DNA is available, so the TRBD1 call from TCRdb remains unchecked. The CDR3 is made up of 15 amino acids. Germline V gene data show CDR1 as SGHRS and CDR2 as YFSETQ. CDR3 sequence: CASSYRTGGDYGYTF.

The chain joins TRBV5-1 to TRBJ1-1; TCRdb gives TRBD1 as the D gene, but with no DNA this cannot be confirmed. Germline V lookup: CDR1 SGHRS, CDR2 YFSETQ. The CDR3 is 13 residues long. CDR3: CASSLGAVYEAFF.

The chain carries TRBV5-5 and TRBJ2-7. The germline CDR1 and CDR2 sequences are SGHKS and YYEKEE (reference sequence). CDR3 length: 13 amino acids. This CDR3 reads CASSLGASYEQYF.

The CDR3 region is CASSHDTSGSLGTGELFF. The chain carries TRBV4-1 and TRBJ2-2; TCRdb's assignment of TRBD2 cannot be checked, as there is no DNA. From germline, CDR1 is MGHRA and CDR2 YSYEKL. This CDR3 spans 18 amino acids.

The rearrangement links TRBV7-9 to TRBJ2-1. The CDR3 spans 16 residues. CDR1 and CDR2 (germline): SEHNR, FQNEAQ (reference sequence). CDR3 sequence: CASSLALGDSYNEQFF.

V and J are TRBV28 and TRBJ1-5; TCRdb outputs TRBD1, but without DNA this stays unchecked. The CDR3 has 15 amino acids. From germline, CDR1 is MDHEN and CDR2 SYDVKM. The CDR3 loop is CASSDDSNSNQPQHF.

The chain combines TRBV11-3 with TRBJ2-2; TCRdb names TRBD2, which stays unverified in the absence of DNA. This CDR3 is 15 amino acids long. CDR1 SGHNT and CDR2 YENEEA come from the germline V gene. CDR3 region: CASSLLATNTGELFF. Filled out from reference TRBV11-3 and TRBJ2-2, the complete variable domain reads EAGVVQSPRYKIIEKKQPVAFWCNPISGHNTLYWYLQNLGQGPELLIRYENEEAVDDSQLPKDRFSAERLKGVDSTLKIQPAELGDSAVYLCASSLLATNTGELFFGEGSRLTVL.

This chain connects TRBV20-1 to TRBJ1-5; TCRdb's assignment of TRBD1 cannot be checked, as there is no DNA. There are 15 residues in the CDR3. Looked up from germline, CDR1 is DFQATT and CDR2 is SNEGSKA (reference sequence). CDR3: CSARGTFPAGQPQHF.

CDR3 loop: CASSLVANTEAFF. The V and J genes are TRBV7-9 and TRBJ1-1. The CDR3 has 13 amino acids. CDR1 is SEHNR and CDR2 is FQNEAQ in the germline V gene (reference sequence).

The chain couples TRBV12-3 or TRBV12-4 to TRBJ2-7. CDR3 length equals 13 residues. CDR3 residues: CASSFRQAYEQYF.

The chain links TRBV5-4 to TRBJ2-3; TCRdb outputs TRBD2, but without DNA this stays unchecked. The CDR3 covers 15 residues. CDR1 is SGHNT and CDR2 is YYREEE in the germline V gene (reference sequence). CDR3 amino acids: CASSGGGTSRDTQYF.

The chain uses TRBV5-6 and TRBJ1-2. Germline CDR1 is SGHDT and CDR2 is YYEEEE. The CDR3 totals 15 residues. The CDR3 spells CASSLGGRDNYGYTF.

The CDR3 protein is CANMDRSQETQYF. The gene calls are TRBV2 and TRBJ2-5. CDR3 length equals 13 residues. Germline assignment: CDR1 SNHLY and CDR2 FYNNEI.

This chain joins TRBV27 and TRBJ1-5. The CDR3 is made up of 12 amino acids. Germline V lookup: CDR1 MNHEY, CDR2 SMNVEV (reference sequence). The CDR3 sequence: CASGRVGQPQHF.

The rearrangement joins TRBV10-1 to TRBJ2-1; TCRdb names TRBD1, which stays unverified in the absence of DNA. The CDR3 totals 13 residues. Germline V lookup: CDR1 WNHNN, CDR2 SYGVQD (reference sequence). This CDR3 reads CASSGLGRSEQFF.

J is TRBJ1-6 and V is TRBV27; TCRdb's D call, TRBD1, is unchecked because there is no DNA. The CDR3 contains 17 residues. Germline loops: CDR1 MNHEY, CDR2 SMNVEV (reference sequence). CDR3 residues: CASSANNLGQQNSPLHF.

This chain links TRBV5-1 with TRBJ2-1; checking the TCRdb D call of TRBD1 is not possible without DNA. In germline, CDR1 is SGHRS, CDR2 YFSETQ. This CDR3 has 13 amino acids. The CDR3 here is CASSLAREEGQFF.

J is TRBJ1-2 and V is TRBV3-1. Germline values: CDR1 LGHDT, CDR2 YNNKEL (reference sequence). The CDR3 extends over 16 amino acids. The CDR3 here is CASSPRTLGGIYGYTF.

The chain employs TRBV18 and TRBJ1-2; the TRBD1 assignment by TCRdb is unverifiable without DNA. The germline V gene encodes CDR1 KGHSH and CDR2 LQKENI. This CDR3 comprises 14 residues. CDR3 protein: CASSPSTGRYGYTF.